A selection of T cell receptor beta chains follows, all from one sample in a study of beta chain features in type 1 diabetes. TCRdb's copy holds only in-frame clones and misses some; the assay was immunoSEQ multiplex PCR. The sample has about 660,000 clones; about 14% are singletons. Source material: naive CD4+ T cells from blood. These receptors were obtained from a man between 18 and 35 years old with type 1 diabetes. Both conserved end residues are part of each CDR3. A D gene is named only where the DNA matches it firmly. Size is stated for part of the rows, as once, few or many counts, or as a class when the clone is expanded.

size,length,V,D,J,DNA,CDR3
few,13,TRBV5-4,NA,TRBJ2-1,TGTGCCAGCAGCACGCCCATAGGGAATGAGCAGTTCTTC,CASSTPIGNEQFF
NA,16,TRBV9,NA,TRBJ2-5,TGTGCCAGCAGCGTGGCATCCACCCAGGCTACCCAGACCCAGTACTTC,CASSVASTQATQTQYF
few,14,TRBV12-5,NA,TRBJ1-1,TGTGCTAGTGTCCGCGACAGATTGAACACTGAAGCTTTCTTT,CASVRDRLNTEAFF
NA,17,TRBV4-2,TRBD2,TRBJ2-3,TGTGCCAGCAGCCTCAATCCACTAGCGGGAGTTGAAGATACGCAGTATTTT,CASSLNPLAGVEDTQYF
few,13,TRBV14,NA,TRBJ2-3,TGTGCCAGCAGCCCACGGGACACAGATACGCAGTATTTT,CASSPRDTDTQYF
few,11,TRBV30,NA,TRBJ2-7,TGTGCCTGGAGTGTTCGGAGCGAGCAGTACTTC,CAWSVRSEQYF
NA,14,TRBV29-1,TRBD1,TRBJ1-4,TGCAGCGCCTGTCGGACAGGGGAGATAGAAAAACTGTTTTTT,CSACRTGEIEKLFF
NA,13,TRBV6-1,NA,TRBJ1-6,TGTGCCATCCAGCAAGGGTACGATTCACCCCTCCACTTT,CAIQQGYDSPLHF
NA,14,TRBV7-2,NA,TRBJ2-3,TGTGCCAGCAGCTTAAGACAGGTTGTTGATACGCAGTATTTT,CASSLRQVVDTQYF
few,13,TRBV28,NA,TRBJ2-7,TGTGCCAGCAGTTATGGCAGTTCCTACGAGCAGTACTTC,CASSYGSSYEQYF
NA,13,TRBV27,NA,TRBJ1-1,TGTGCCAGCAGTTTACGGATAGGTTGGGACGCTTTCTTT,CASSLRIGWDAFF
NA,15,TRBV7-2,TRBD1,TRBJ1-2,TGTGCCAGCAGCTTAAGTAGACAGGGGGCAGGTGGCTACACCTTC,CASSLSRQGAGGYTF
NA,16,TRBV4-2,TRBD2,TRBJ2-2,TGTGCCAGCAGCCAAGCGACTAGCGGGGGCACCGGGGAGCTGTTTTTT,CASSQATSGGTGELFF
few,13,TRBV12-2,NA,TRBJ2-5,TGTGCAAGTCGCTTACCAGGAGGGGAGACCCAGTACTTC,CASRLPGGETQYF
few,14,TRBV5-1,NA,TRBJ2-7,TGCGCCAGCAGCTCGGGACCTAGCTCCTACGAGCAGTACTTC,CASSSGPSSYEQYF
few,16,TRBV29-1,NA,TRBJ1-4,TGCAGCGTTGCAGTATCGGGACCTGCAACTAATGAAAAACTGTTTTTT,CSVAVSGPATNEKLFF
few,13,TRBV4-1,NA,TRBJ1-2,TGCGCCAGCAGCCAGGCGCCAGGGCATGGCTACACCTTC,CASSQAPGHGYTF
NA,11,TRBV28,NA,TRBJ1-2,TGTGCCAGCAGTTTACTCGCTGGCTACACCTTC,CASSLLAGYTF
few,12,TRBV15,NA,TRBJ1-5,TGTGCCACCAGCAGAGTAAATCAGCCCCAGCATTTT,CATSRVNQPQHF
NA,13,TRBV30,TRBD1,TRBJ1-2,TGTGCCTGGAGTCCGACAGGGGTCTATGGCTACACCTTC,CAWSPTGVYGYTF
NA,13,TRBV27,NA,TRBJ1-2,TGTGCCAGCTCCCTCGGGGTTAACTATGGCTACACCTTC,CASSLGVNYGYTF
few,11,TRBV2,NA,TRBJ1-6,TGTGCCAGCAGGGGATCGTCACCCCTCCACTTT,CASRGSSPLHF
NA,14,TRBV11-2,NA,TRBJ2-1,TGTGCCAGCAGCTCCGGTTTCACCGGACGGGAGCAGTTCTTC,CASSSGFTGREQFF
few,13,TRBV5-4,NA,TRBJ1-1,TGTGCCAGCAGCTCTAACAGGAACACTGAAGCTTTCTTT,CASSSNRNTEAFF
NA,16,TRBV2,NA,TRBJ2-4,TGTGCCAGCAATCAAATAGCTATCAGGGAAGTCGGCATTCAGTACTTC,CASNQIAIREVGIQYF
NA,15,TRBV2,NA,TRBJ1-3,TGTGCCAGCAGTGATACGGCAGTCTCTGGAAACACCATATATTTT,CASSDTAVSGNTIYF
NA,14,TRBV29-1,NA,TRBJ1-1,TGCAGCGTTGATTTGGCACCTCTGAACACTGAAGCTTTCTTT,CSVDLAPLNTEAFF
NA,11,TRBV6-6,NA,TRBJ2-3,TGTGCCAGCAGTTACGTCGATACGCAGTATTTT,CASSYVDTQYF
NA,15,TRBV5-4,NA,TRBJ1-1,TGTGCCAGCGAATTTGGAGGTGTAGGGGGCACTGAAGCTTTCTTT,CASEFGGVGGTEAFF
NA,15,TRBV29-1,NA,TRBJ2-7,TGCAGCGTTGAGGGGGCCCACCGGAGCTCCTACGAGCAGTACTTC,CSVEGAHRSSYEQYF
few,13,TRBV18,NA,TRBJ2-2,TGTGCCAGCTCACCACTCAACACCGGGGAGCTGTTTTTT,CASSPLNTGELFF
few,13,TRBV30,NA,TRBJ1-2,TGTGCCTGGAGTCGGGAGGGAAGGTACGGCTACACCTTC,CAWSREGRYGYTF
few,13,TRBV6-1,NA,TRBJ1-1,TGTGCCAGCCGGGGCCTATTGAACACTGAAGCTTTCTTT,CASRGLLNTEAFF
few,12,TRBV29-1,NA,TRBJ2-1,TGCAGCGTTGTCCCAGGGTACAATGAGCAGTTCTTC,CSVVPGYNEQFF
NA,16,TRBV27,TRBD1,TRBJ2-5,TGTGCCAGCAGCCGCCCCGGGACAGGGGGCTTGGAGACCCAGTACTTC,CASSRPGTGGLETQYF
few,12,TRBV29-1,NA,TRBJ1-1,TGCAGCGGCCGGACAGAGCCCACTGAAGCTTTCTTT,CSGRTEPTEAFF
few,13,TRBV5-4,NA,TRBJ2-3,TGTGCCAGCCTGAGCAGGAGTGGGGATACGCAGTATTTT,CASLSRSGDTQYF
NA,16,TRBV7-2,NA,TRBJ2-2,TGTGCCAGCAGCTTAAGGTTGCAACAACACACCGGGGAGCTGTTTTTT,CASSLRLQQHTGELFF
few,14,TRBV29-1,NA,TRBJ2-2,TGCAGCGCCAGGACCTTACGGGACACCGGGGAGCTGTTTTTT,CSARTLRDTGELFF
few,13,TRBV7-9,NA,TRBJ2-3,TGTGCCAGCAGCTTTGGTGGGGCAGATACGCAGTATTTT,CASSFGGADTQYF
NA,16,TRBV18,TRBD1,TRBJ2-6,TGTGCCAGCTCCGGACAGGCACCCTCTGGGGCCAACGTCCTGACTTTC,CASSGQAPSGANVLTF
few,15,TRBV7-2,NA,TRBJ2-1,TGTGCCAGCAGCTTGGCCGGACAGTCCTACAATGAGCAGTTCTTC,CASSLAGQSYNEQFF
NA,16,TRBV9,TRBD1,TRBJ1-6,TGTGCCAGCAGCGTCCTACCGGGACAGGTGAATTCACCCCTCCACTTT,CASSVLPGQVNSPLHF
NA,14,TRBV28,NA,TRBJ2-1,TGTGCCAGCAGTTTAAAGGGACCCCTCGGGGAGCAGTTCTTC,CASSLKGPLGEQFF
few,14,TRBV30,TRBD1,TRBJ1-1,TGTGCCTGGAGTGTACACAGGGGGAACACTGAAGCTTTCTTT,CAWSVHRGNTEAFF
few,13,TRBV5-4,NA,TRBJ2-1,TGTGCCAGCAGCTTTCCGACAGGCAATGAGCAGTTCTTC,CASSFPTGNEQFF
NA,15,TRBV5-1,NA,TRBJ2-1,TGCGCCAGCAGCTTGGTGGATAAGTCCTACAATGAGCAGTTCTTC,CASSLVDKSYNEQFF
few,18,TRBV18,NA,TRBJ2-4,TGTGCCAGCTCACCGTCCTTCGGCGCAGTCGATGACAAAAACATTCAGTACTTC,CASSPSFGAVDDKNIQYF
few,19,TRBV5-1,TRBD2,TRBJ2-3,TGCGCCAGCAGCTTGTACGGACTAGCGGGGGGCCACCGCGGAGATACGCAGTATTTT,CASSLYGLAGGHRGDTQYF
few,17,TRBV10-3,TRBD1,TRBJ2-6,TGTGCCATCAATCCAGGACAGGGTCGGATCGGGGCCAACGTCCTGACTTTC,CAINPGQGRIGANVLTF
few,13,TRBV7-6,NA,TRBJ2-7,TGTGCCAGCAGCTCCGGACAGCTCTACGAGCAGTACTTC,CASSSGQLYEQYF
few,15,TRBV7-2,TRBD2,TRBJ2-2,TGTGCCAGCAGCTTTAGCGGGAGTGTAGCCGGGGAGCTGTTTTTT,CASSFSGSVAGELFF
few,14,TRBV29-1,NA,TRBJ2-2,TGCAGCGCCAGACAGACCGGAGGCACCGGGGAGCTGTTTTTT,CSARQTGGTGELFF